The 30 T cell receptor beta chains in this list originate from one sample, sequenced in a study of blood T cell repertoires in COVID-19. Assay: immunoSEQ multiplex PCR; the TCRdb copy retains only in-frame clones and omits some. The table lists roughly 70,000 clones, about 91% of them singletons. The sample was peripheral blood. Receptors originate from a human donor with active COVID-19. The donor label of this sample is uncertain.

The chain combines TRBV7-9 with TRBJ1-1; a possible D gene is TRBD1 (6 bases). From germline, CDR1 is SEHNR and CDR2 FQNEAQ (reference sequence). This CDR3 is built from 12 residues. V lost 5 bases, J lost 8 bases, and 12 bases lay in between. The CDR3 is CASSQNDREAFF. CDR3 in DNA: TGTGCCAGCAGCCAGAACGACAGGGAAGCTTTCTTT.

V usage is TRBV11-2 and J usage is TRBJ2-7, with 7 bases aligning to TRBD2. Trimming at V came to 4 bases and at J to 10 bases, leaving 7 bases not matched to a gene. The germline gives CDR1 SGHAT, CDR2 FQNNGV. The CDR3 totals 12 residues. The CDR3 here is CASSYLAERQYF. In DNA, the CDR3 is TGTGCCAGCAGCTATCTAGCGGAACGACAGTACTTC.

The chain joins TRBV5-1 to TRBJ2-1, with D perhaps matching TRBD1 (6 bases). This CDR3 region has 15 residues. Germline V gene sequence: CDR1 SGHRS, CDR2 YFSETQ. The V end lost 0 bases, the J end lost 4 bases, and 11 bases lay between the germline ends. The DNA for the CDR3 is TGCGCCAGCAGCTTGGGGGGGACATCGTACAATGAGCAGTTCTTC. Its translation is CASSLGGTSYNEQFF.

V and J are TRBV11-2 and TRBJ2-7; the D gene is possibly TRBD1 (6 bases). CDR1 is SGHAT and CDR2 is FQNNGV in the germline V gene. The CDR3 has 15 residues. Trimming shortened V by 0 bases and J by 4 bases, and 13 bases separated the two germline ends. The CDR3 loop is CASSLDSGHGYEQYF. For the CDR3, the DNA is TGTGCCAGCAGCTTAGATTCGGGACACGGTTACGAGCAGTACTTC.

This chain connects TRBV2 to TRBJ2-2; weak D call: TRBD1 (6 bases). The CDR3 sequence is 14 residues long. V shed 5 bases and J shed 4 bases, with 11 bases lying between them. Germline values: CDR1 SNHLY, CDR2 FYNNEI. The CDR3 region has the DNA TGTGCCAGCAGTTACAGGGATCGCACCGGGGAGCTGTTTTTT. Translated: CASSYRDRTGELFF.

This clone appeared once. The chain couples TRBV6-5 to TRBJ1-6; D call uncertain. This CDR3 contains 14 residues. With 7 bases removed from V and 6 bases from J, the gap between germline ends came to 13 bases. CDR1 and CDR2 from the germline V gene are MNHEY and SVGAGI. DNA of the CDR3: TGTGCCAGCACCCAGGAGGGTTTTAATTCACCCCTCCACTTT. Translation gives CASTQEGFNSPLHF.

The CDR3 spells CASSFGQPNTEAFF. In DNA, the CDR3 is TGTGCCAGCAGCTTTGGGCAGCCGAACACTGAAGCTTTCTTT. The chain combines TRBV7-9 with TRBJ1-1; D remains ambiguous. Trimming left V 3 bases short and J 1 base short, with 9 bases between. CDR1 SEHNR and CDR2 FQNEAQ come from the germline V gene (reference sequence). This CDR3 region has 14 residues.

J is TRBJ2-2 and V is TRBV7-3, with TRBD2 matching over 10 bases. Germline CDR1 reads SGHTA; CDR2 reads FQGTGA. The CDR3 length is 14 residues. V lost 7 bases to trimming and J lost 7 bases; unmatched junction nucleotides: 6. CDR3 nucleotides: TGTGCCAGCACCATACTAGCGGGAAGCGGGGAGCTGTTTTTT. It translates to CASTILAGSGELFF.

The chain combines TRBV5-4 with TRBJ1-3; 11 nucleotides agree with TRBD1. This CDR3 contains 15 residues. With 4 bases clipped from V and 4 bases from J, the junction kept 4 bases outside the gene matches. CDR1 and CDR2 from the germline V gene are SGHNT and YYREEE (reference sequence). CDR3 amino acids: CASSMDRGRGNTIYF. The CDR3 DNA follows: TGTGCCAGCAGCATGGACAGGGGGCGAGGAAACACCATATATTTT.

V gene TRBV13 combines with J gene TRBJ2-1; unclear D gene. The germline V gene has CDR1 PRHDT and CDR2 FYEKMQ (reference sequence). CDR3 size: 15 residues. V lost 0 bases and J lost 3, with 9 bases in between. The CDR3 region has the DNA TGTGCCAGCAGCTTAGGCGAACTTTACTACAATGAGCAGTTCTTC. This translates into CASSLGELYYNEQFF.

The V and J genes are TRBV28 and TRBJ1-4; 7 nucleotides line up with TRBD1. J was trimmed by 4 bases and V by 4 bases; bases with no gene match: 6. Per germline, CDR1 MDHEN and CDR2 SYDVKM. The CDR3 is 15 amino acids. CDR3 in DNA: TGTGCCAGCAGTTCCTCGGGACAGCTTAATGAAAAACTGTTTTTT. It encodes CASSSSGQLNEKLFF.

J is TRBJ2-7 and V is TRBV11-2; 7 bases are shared with TRBD2. The ends lost 3 bases at V and 3 bases at J; junction bases unmatched: 5. Germline assignment: CDR1 SGHAT and CDR2 FQNNGV. CDR3 size: 14 residues. The CDR3 reads CASSFSGRIYEQYF. CDR3 bases: TGTGCCAGCAGCTTTAGCGGGCGCATCTACGAGCAGTACTTC.

Here the CDR3 reads CASSPGQGSYEQYF. DNA for the CDR3: TGCGCCAGCAGCCCAGGACAGGGCTCCTACGAGCAGTACTTC. This chain joins TRBV4-3 and TRBJ2-7; 8 bases are a match to TRBD1. J gave up 0 bases and V 4 bases, and 2 bases lay outside the gene matches. Germline CDR1 is LGHNA and CDR2 is YSLEER. The CDR3 extends over 14 amino acids.

The chain couples TRBV28 to TRBJ1-4; D uncertain. CDR1 is MDHEN, CDR2 SYDVKM, per germline. This CDR3 is 15 amino acids long. Trimming shortened V by 3 bases and J by 5 bases, and 13 bases separated the two germline ends. Here the CDR3 DNA reads TGTGCCAGCAGTTTCCCCCTAAGCGGAAATGAAAAACTGTTTTTT. Translation: CASSFPLSGNEKLFF.

The chain carries TRBV30 and TRBJ2-1; 7 nucleotides agree with TRBD1. This CDR3 region has 18 residues. Germline CDR1 reads GTSNPN; CDR2 reads SVGIG (reference sequence). V trimming: 3 bases; J trimming: 4 bases; junction bases outside the gene matches: 18. CDR3 DNA: TGTGCCTGGAGATTTCACCAGGGGGTCACTGTGATATACAATGAGCAGTTCTTC. This sequence encodes CAWRFHQGVTVIYNEQFF.

The V gene is TRBV28, the J gene TRBJ1-6; no definite D call. V lost 5 bases, J lost 17 bases, and 16 bases lay in between. From germline, CDR1 is MDHEN and CDR2 SYDVKM. The CDR3 covers 12 residues. CDR3 coding DNA: TGTGCCAGCAGTACTACGGCCCGGGTCATCCACTTT. This encodes CASSTTARVIHF.

V is TRBV6-5 and J is TRBJ1-1; D is unclear. CDR1 is MNHEY, CDR2 SVGAGI, per germline. This CDR3 is 14 amino acids long. Trimming removed 8 bases at V and 0 bases at J, with 13 bases between. DNA for the CDR3: TGTGCCAGCCCCTCCGGGTCCCTGAACACTGAAGCTTTCTTT. This translates into CASPSGSLNTEAFF.

The V call is TRBV30, the J call TRBJ2-3, with D possibly TRBD2 on 6 matching bases. Trimming stripped 2 bases from V and 1 base from J, with 7 bases between. Germline V lookup: CDR1 GTSNPN, CDR2 SVGIG (reference sequence). The CDR3 sequence is 13 residues long. The CDR3 is CAWSREGTDTQYF. Written as DNA, the CDR3 is TGTGCCTGGAGTAGGGAGGGCACAGATACGCAGTATTTT.

This rearrangement joins TRBV9 to TRBJ2-7, with 8 nucleotides matching TRBD2. The V and J ends lost 0 bases and 3 bases, in that order; junction bases with no gene match: 5. Germline-derived CDR1 and CDR2 are SGDLS and YYNGEE. The CDR3 has 15 amino acids. DNA of the CDR3: TGTGCCAGCAGCGTAGACAGCGGGAGTCACTACGAGCAGTACTTC. It codes for CASSVDSGSHYEQYF.

The chain is built from TRBV6-5 and TRBJ2-5; D may be TRBD1 (5 bases). Looked up from germline, CDR1 is MNHEY and CDR2 is SVGAGI. V lost 2 bases, J lost 5 bases, and 12 bases lay in between. There are 14 residues in the CDR3. The CDR3: CASSYGQGLETQYF. The CDR3 nucleotides read TGTGCCAGCAGTTACGGGCAGGGCTTGGAGACCCAGTACTTC.

The V gene is TRBV4-3, the J gene TRBJ1-5; the D gene is possibly TRBD1 (5 bases). The V and J ends lost 0 bases and 6 bases respectively, with 6 bases between them. The CDR3 covers 13 residues. Germline V gives CDR1 LGHNA, CDR2 YSLEER. The CDR3 sequence is CASSQDRVQPQHF. The CDR3 region has the DNA TGCGCCAGCAGCCAAGACAGGGTTCAGCCCCAGCATTTT.

This clone appeared once. This sequence joins TRBV27 and TRBJ2-7; 10 positions agree with TRBD2. The germline V gene has CDR1 MNHEY and CDR2 SMNVEV (reference sequence). J was trimmed by 2 bases and V by 6 bases; bases with no gene match: 10. The length of the CDR3 is 16 residues. DNA for the CDR3: TGTGCCAGCAGCAAGGCCGGGACTAGCGTTCCCTACGAGCAGTACTTC. As protein: CASSKAGTSVPYEQYF.

CDR3 loop: CASSLAGRVTDTQYF. In nucleotides, the CDR3 is TGTGCCAGCAGCTTAGCAGGGAGGGTGACAGATACGCAGTATTTT. The J gene is TRBJ2-3, the V gene TRBV7-2; 7 nucleotides match TRBD2. This CDR3 spans 15 amino acids. Germline V gene lookup returns CDR1 SGHTA and CDR2 FQGNSA. V shed 0 bases and J 3 bases; nucleotides not matched to a gene: 3.

The CDR3 loop is CASSQVGRGPRYGYTF. For the CDR3, the DNA is TGCGCCAGCAGCCAAGTGGGGCGGGGGCCTCGCTATGGCTACACCTTC. The genes are TRBV4-1 and TRBJ1-2; possible D gene TRBD1, 6 bases. V shed 1 base and J shed 4 bases, with 16 bases lying between them. The CDR3 sequence is 16 residues long. The V gene's germline CDR1 is MGHRA and CDR2 YSYEKL.

V usage is TRBV28 and J usage is TRBJ2-7, with 9 bases lining up with TRBD2. CDR3 length equals 15 residues. CDR1 is MDHEN, CDR2 SYDVKM, per germline. V shed 2 bases, J shed 5 bases, and the junction held 7 bases outside the gene matches. The CDR3 protein is CASSLNSGSSNEQYF. CDR3 nucleotides: TGTGCCAGCAGTTTAAATAGCGGGAGTAGCAACGAGCAGTACTTC.

V usage is TRBV5-1 and J usage is TRBJ2-2; 8 nucleotides align to TRBD1. CDR1 and CDR2 from the germline V gene are SGHRS and YFSETQ. V dropped 0 bases and J dropped 4; count of bases not matched to a gene: 5. The CDR3 spans 16 residues. CDR3 amino acids: CASSLGAGGLTGELFF. CDR3 nucleotides: TGCGCCAGCAGCTTGGGGGCAGGGGGCCTCACCGGGGAGCTGTTTTTT. Complete variable domain (other parts from reference TRBV5-1 and TRBJ2-2): KAGVTQTPRYLIKTRGQQVTLSCSPISGHRSVSWYQQTPGQGLQFLFEYFSETQRNKGNFPGRFSGRQFSNSRSEMNVSTLELGDSALYLCASSLGAGGLTGELFFGEGSRLTVL.

The chain recombines TRBV7-8 with TRBJ2-3; 9 bases are shared with TRBD1. CDR1 is SGHVS and CDR2 is FQNEAQ in the germline V gene. J lost 2 bases, V lost 5 bases, and 5 bases had no gene match. The CDR3 is 15 residues long. The CDR3 protein is CASSPWTGATDTQYF. The CDR3 DNA reads TGTGCCAGCAGCCCATGGACAGGGGCCACAGATACGCAGTATTTT.

V usage is TRBV14 and J usage is TRBJ2-5; D gene uncertain. This CDR3 has 15 amino acids. CDR1 is SGHDN and CDR2 is FVKESK in the germline V gene. The V end lost 0 bases, the J end lost 4 bases, and 12 bases lay between the germline ends. DNA of the CDR3: TGTGCCAGCAGCCAAGAGAGAGCGAGTGTAGAGACCCAGTACTTC. Translated, it gives CASSQERASVETQYF.

The J gene is TRBJ2-5, the V gene TRBV27, with D possibly TRBD1 on 6 matching bases. V was shortened by 0 bases and J by 5 bases, with 10 bases between the two germline ends. The CDR3 consists of 14 residues. Germline-derived CDR1 and CDR2 are MNHEY and SMNVEV (reference sequence). The CDR3 spells CASSLSARGETQYF. In DNA, the CDR3 is TGTGCCAGCAGTTTATCTGCCAGGGGCGAGACCCAGTACTTC.

The rearrangement uses TRBV6-2 or TRBV6-3 and TRBJ2-1, with 9 bases lining up with TRBD2. The germline V gene has CDR1 MNHEY and CDR2 SVGEGT. This CDR3 comprises 20 residues. Trimming cost V 4 bases and J 8 bases; bases outside gene matches: 24. CDR3 residues: CASSSSSRAIAGAGIDEQFF. The CDR3 coding sequence is TGTGCCAGCAGTTCCTCTTCAAGGGCAATAGCGGGAGCGGGTATCGATGAGCAGTTCTTC.